Listed here is a single T cell receptor (beta chain). These data are taken from a study of T cells after yellow fever vaccination. MiXCR, run by TCRdb on the 5' RACE reads, gives a single entry per CDR3 protein. The table has 500,000 to 650,000 distinct CDR3 sequences, about a sixth seen once. This sequence originates from a man in his late teens or twenties who received the YFV17D yellow fever vaccine. The starting material was PBMCs, obtained 5 days after the first yellow fever vaccination.

CDR3 DNA sequence: TGCGCCAGCAGCCAAGATTCCAGGGCAACCTACGAGCAGTACGTC. Protein sequence: CASSQDSRATYEQYV. The chain is built from TRBV4-1 and TRBJ2-7; a possible D gene is TRBD1 (5 bases). The V gene's germline CDR1 is MGHRA and CDR2 YSYEKL. The V end lost 0 bases, the J end lost 2 bases, and 11 bases lay between the germline ends. There are 15 residues in the CDR3.